The T cell receptor beta chain under discussion was sequenced for a study of OX40 agonist ivuxolimab in advanced cancers. Generated by immunoSEQ multiplex PCR, the TCRdb table keeps only in-frame clones and is missing some. The data show roughly 38,000 clones, about 90% seen once. The TCR sequence derives from an adult with an advanced solid tumor such as melanoma, head and neck, liver or kidney cancer. Here the sequenced sample was CD4+ or CD8+ T cells sorted from blood, taken in a trial of the OX40 agonist ivuxolimab.

The DNA for the CDR3 is TGTGCCAGCAGTGTTAACAGGGAAGGAAGGCAGTACTTC. Translating gives CASSVNREGRQYF. This chain connects TRBV2 to TRBJ2-7, with a tentative D call TRBD1 (6 bases). V was cut by 4 bases and J by 9 bases, with 16 bases left in between. The CDR3 loop spans 13 amino acids. Germline V gene data show CDR1 as SNHLY and CDR2 as FYNNEI.